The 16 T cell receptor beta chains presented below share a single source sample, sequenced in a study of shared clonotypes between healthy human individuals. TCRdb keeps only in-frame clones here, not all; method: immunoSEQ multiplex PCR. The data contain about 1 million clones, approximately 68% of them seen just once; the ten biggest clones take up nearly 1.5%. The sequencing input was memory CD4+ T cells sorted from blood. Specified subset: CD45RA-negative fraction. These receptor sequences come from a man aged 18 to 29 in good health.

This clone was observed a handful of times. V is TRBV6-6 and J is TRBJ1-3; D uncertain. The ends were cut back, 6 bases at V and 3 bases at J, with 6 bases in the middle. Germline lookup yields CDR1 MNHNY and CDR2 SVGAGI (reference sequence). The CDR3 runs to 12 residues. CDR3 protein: CASSPDGNTIYF. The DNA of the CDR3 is TGTGCCAGCAGCCCCGATGGAAACACCATATATTTT.

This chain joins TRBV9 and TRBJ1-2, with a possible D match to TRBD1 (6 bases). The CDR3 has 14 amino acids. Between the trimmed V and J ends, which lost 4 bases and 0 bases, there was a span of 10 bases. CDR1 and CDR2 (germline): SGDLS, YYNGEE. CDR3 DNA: TGTGCCAGCAGCCCCGGGACAACTAACTATGGCTACACCTTC. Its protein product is CASSPGTTNYGYTF.

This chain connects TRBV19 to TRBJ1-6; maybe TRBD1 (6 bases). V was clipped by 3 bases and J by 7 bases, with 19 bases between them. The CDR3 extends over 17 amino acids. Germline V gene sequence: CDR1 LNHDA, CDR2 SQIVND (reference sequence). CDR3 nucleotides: TGTGCCAGTAGTATTGGAGCAGGGGTTCTCTCAAATTCACCCCTCCACTTT. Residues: CASSIGAGVLSNSPLHF.

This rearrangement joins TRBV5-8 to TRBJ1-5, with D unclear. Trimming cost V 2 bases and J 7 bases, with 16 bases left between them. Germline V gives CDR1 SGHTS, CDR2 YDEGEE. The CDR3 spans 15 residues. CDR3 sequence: CASSLSGKVMQPQHF. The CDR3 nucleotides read TGTGCCAGCAGCTTAAGTGGCAAGGTAATGCAGCCCCAGCATTTT.

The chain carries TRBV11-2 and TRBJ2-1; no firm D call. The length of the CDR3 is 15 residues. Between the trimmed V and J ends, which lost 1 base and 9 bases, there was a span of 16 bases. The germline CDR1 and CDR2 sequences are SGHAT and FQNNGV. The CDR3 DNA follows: TGTGCCAGCAGCTTAGGCGCTAGGGTTGTTGGTGAGCAGTTCTTC. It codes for CASSLGARVVGEQFF.

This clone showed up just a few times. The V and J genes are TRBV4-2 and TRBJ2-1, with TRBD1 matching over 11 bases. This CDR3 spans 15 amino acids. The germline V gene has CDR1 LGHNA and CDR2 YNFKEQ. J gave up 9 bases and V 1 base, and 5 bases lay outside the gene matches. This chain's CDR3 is CASSQGTGGLSEQFF. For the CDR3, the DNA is TGTGCCAGCAGCCAAGGGACAGGGGGCTTATCTGAGCAGTTCTTC.

The CDR3 spells CASSLGLAEAFF. CDR3 bases: TGTGCCAGCAGCTTGGGACTGGCTGAAGCTTTCTTT. V usage is TRBV5-4 and J usage is TRBJ1-1, with D hard to call. Trimming took off 0 bases at V and 6 bases at J, with 6 bases between the two ends. Germline V gene sequence: CDR1 SGHNT, CDR2 YYREEE (reference sequence). The CDR3 consists of 12 residues.

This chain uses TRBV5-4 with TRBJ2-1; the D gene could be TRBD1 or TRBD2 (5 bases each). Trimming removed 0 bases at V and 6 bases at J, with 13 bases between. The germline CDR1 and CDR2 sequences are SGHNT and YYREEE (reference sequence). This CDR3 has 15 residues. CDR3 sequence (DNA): TGTGCCAGCAGCTTGGACCCCACGAGGGGCAATGAGCAGTTCTTC. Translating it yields CASSLDPTRGNEQFF.

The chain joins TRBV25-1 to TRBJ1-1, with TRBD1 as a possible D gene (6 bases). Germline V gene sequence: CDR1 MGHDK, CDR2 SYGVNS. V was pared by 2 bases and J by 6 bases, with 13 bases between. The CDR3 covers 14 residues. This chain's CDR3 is CASSEMGGRAEAFF. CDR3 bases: TGTGCCAGCAGTGAAATGGGGGGGCGGGCTGAAGCTTTCTTT.

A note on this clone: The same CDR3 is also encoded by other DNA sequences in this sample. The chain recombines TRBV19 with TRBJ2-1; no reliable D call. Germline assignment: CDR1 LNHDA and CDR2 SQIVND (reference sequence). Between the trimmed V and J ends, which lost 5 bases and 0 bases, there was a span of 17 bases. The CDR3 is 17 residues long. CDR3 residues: CASSPYSRLNSYNEQFF. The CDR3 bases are TGTGCCAGTAGTCCGTATTCGAGGCTAAACTCCTACAATGAGCAGTTCTTC.

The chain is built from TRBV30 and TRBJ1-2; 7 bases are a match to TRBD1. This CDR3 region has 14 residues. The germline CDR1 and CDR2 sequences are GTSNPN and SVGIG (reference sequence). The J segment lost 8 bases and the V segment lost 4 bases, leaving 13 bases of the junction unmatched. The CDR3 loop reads CAWTPPGQGVGYTF. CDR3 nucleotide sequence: TGTGCCTGGACCCCCCCCGGCCAGGGGGTAGGCTACACCTTC.

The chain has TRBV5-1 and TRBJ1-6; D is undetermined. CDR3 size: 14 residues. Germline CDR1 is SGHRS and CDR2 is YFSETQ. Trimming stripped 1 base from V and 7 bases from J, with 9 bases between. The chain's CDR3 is CASSLSSGNSPLHF. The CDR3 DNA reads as TGCGCCAGCAGCTTGTCTTCCGGAAATTCACCCCTCCACTTT.

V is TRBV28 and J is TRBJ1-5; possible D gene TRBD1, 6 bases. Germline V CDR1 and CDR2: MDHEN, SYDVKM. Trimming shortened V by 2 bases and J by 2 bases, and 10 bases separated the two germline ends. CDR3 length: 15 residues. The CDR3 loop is CASSLRGAGNQPQHF. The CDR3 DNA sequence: TGTGCCAGCAGTTTAAGGGGGGCCGGCAATCAGCCCCAGCATTTT.

CDR3 amino acids: CASSERTGGNTEAFF. CDR3 DNA: TGTGCCAGCAGTGAGCGGACTGGAGGAAACACTGAAGCTTTCTTT. The rearrangement uses TRBV6-6 and TRBJ1-1; D remains ambiguous. Looked up from germline, CDR1 is MNHNY and CDR2 is SVGAGI (reference sequence). This CDR3 is built from 15 residues. Between the trimmed V and J ends, which lost 5 bases and 2 bases, there was a span of 15 bases.

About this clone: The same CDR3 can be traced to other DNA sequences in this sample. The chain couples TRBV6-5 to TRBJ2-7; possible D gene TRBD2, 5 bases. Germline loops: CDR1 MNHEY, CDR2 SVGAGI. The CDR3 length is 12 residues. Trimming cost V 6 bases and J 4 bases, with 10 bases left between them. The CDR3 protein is CASRGRGYEQYF. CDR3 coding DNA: TGTGCCAGCAGAGGCCGGGGATACGAGCAGTACTTC.

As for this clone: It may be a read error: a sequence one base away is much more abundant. The CDR3 DNA follows: TGTGCCAGGACGACGATCAGAAACACCATATATTTT. Protein: CARTTIRNTIYF. This sequence joins TRBV11-2 and TRBJ1-3; D gene unclear. This CDR3 is built from 12 residues. Germline V lookup: CDR1 SGHAT, CDR2 FQNNGV. V lost 9 bases, J lost 5 bases, and 11 bases lay in between.